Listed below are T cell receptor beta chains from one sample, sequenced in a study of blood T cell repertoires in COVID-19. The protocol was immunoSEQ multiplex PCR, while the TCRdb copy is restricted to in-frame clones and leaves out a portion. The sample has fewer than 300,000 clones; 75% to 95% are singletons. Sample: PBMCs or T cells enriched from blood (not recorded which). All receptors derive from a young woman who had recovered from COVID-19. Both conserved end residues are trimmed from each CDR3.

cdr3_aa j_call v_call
ASSLGQGAKGEAF TRBJ1-1 TRBV7-2
ASSYRVIGTEAF TRBJ1-1 TRBV7-2
ASSPGQGPYEQY TRBJ2-7 TRBV28
ASSILASGYNEQF TRBJ2-1 TRBV5-1
ASSEVASGTNEQF TRBJ2-1 TRBV10-1
ASSLHRSNYNEQF TRBJ2-1 TRBV5-1
ASSRTGGNQPQH TRBJ1-5 TRBV5-1
ARSPGGCWEENTIY TRBJ1-3 TRBV5-3
ASSSSTARDTRNYGYT TRBJ1-2 TRBV9
ASTQGASYEQY TRBJ2-7 TRBV19
ATSTSENTGELF TRBJ2-2 TRBV24-1
ASILLGSGANVLT TRBJ2-6 TRBV27
ASRASGILYNEQF TRBJ2-1 TRBV19
ASSYRLDSTEAF TRBJ1-1 TRBV6-5
ASSGRLLSYEQY TRBJ2-7 TRBV2
ASSVGGTSHEQF TRBJ2-1 TRBV9